Presented here are 30 T cell receptor beta chains from one specimen sequenced in a study of T cells after yellow fever vaccination. TCRdb passed the 5' RACE reads through MiXCR, listing each CDR3 protein once. The data show more than 65,000 distinct CDR3 sequences, under 9.5% seen once. Sequencing was performed on CD8+ T cells sorted from PBMCs, taken more than 8 days after the first yellow fever vaccination. These receptors were taken from a man aged 18 to 29 who received the YFV17D yellow fever vaccine.

CDR3: CASTSDRYTDTQYF. The CDR3 DNA reads TGTGCCAGCACCTCGGACAGGTACACAGATACGCAGTATTTT. This chain links TRBV11-2 with TRBJ2-3, with TRBD1 matching 7 bases. CDR1 is SGHAT and CDR2 is FQNNGV in the germline V gene. This CDR3 spans 14 amino acids. J lost 2 bases, V lost 7 bases, and 6 bases had no gene match.

This clonotype was counted at least ten times. J is TRBJ2-1 and V is TRBV6-2 or TRBV6-3; D is perhaps TRBD2 (5 bases). The CDR3 is 15 residues long. Germline assignment: CDR1 MNHEY and CDR2 SVGEGT. Trimming left V 5 bases short and J 6 bases short, with 17 bases between. The CDR3 DNA reads as TGTGCCAGCAGTCTACTAGACCCGTACGTCAATGAGCAGTTCTTC. Translated: CASSLLDPYVNEQFF.

This clonotype was picked up a small number of times. V and J are TRBV7-6 and TRBJ1-5; the D gene is possibly TRBD1 (5 bases). The germline CDR1 and CDR2 sequences are SGHVS and FNYEAQ. V lost 5 bases and J 2 bases, leaving 13 bases between the germline ends. The CDR3 spans 15 residues. CDR3: CASSRSLGGNQPQHF. The CDR3 nucleotides are TGTGCCAGCAGCCGCTCGTTGGGGGGCAATCAGCCCCAGCATTTT.

At least ten counts were recorded for this clonotype. The J gene is TRBJ2-1, the V gene TRBV7-2; D not certain. This CDR3 contains 13 residues. The ends were cut back, 7 bases at V and 9 bases at J, with 16 bases in the middle. CDR1 is SGHTA and CDR2 is FQGNSA in the germline V gene. The DNA for the CDR3 is TGTGCCAGCACCCCATCCAGCTCCGGTGAGCAGTTCTTC. Encoded protein: CASTPSSSGEQFF. Full variable domain (remainder filled in from reference TRBV7-2 and TRBJ2-1): GAGVSQSPSNKVTEKGKDVELRCDPISGHTALYWYRQSLGQGLEFLIYFQGNSAPDKSGLPSDRFSAERTGGSVSTLTIQRTQQEDSAVYLCASTPSSSGEQFFGPGTRLTVL.

As to this clonotype: A read error may produce the germline difference seen at one junction end. The CDR3 reads CATGRGLGTPHTDTQYF. As DNA, the CDR3 is TGTGCCACCGGCAGAGGTCTGGGGACACCCCACACAGATACGCAGTATTTT. The chain employs TRBV15 and TRBJ2-3; D is possibly TRBD1 (6 bases). The CDR3 has 17 amino acids. The germline gives CDR1 LNHNV, CDR2 YYDKDF (reference sequence).

This clonotype was observed a handful of times. The chain is built from TRBV20-1 and TRBJ2-1; a possible D gene is TRBD1 (5 bases). With 0 bases removed from V and 7 bases from J, the gap between germline ends came to 13 bases. CDR1 is DFQATT, CDR2 SNEGSKA, per germline (reference sequence). The CDR3 is made up of 14 amino acids. CDR3 coding DNA: TGCAGTGCTAGAGACAGGGAAGAGGATAATGAGCAGTTCTTC. It is translated as CSARDREEDNEQFF.

This clonotype was recorded at least ten times. The gene calls are TRBV7-2 and TRBJ2-3; TRBD1 matches at 7 bases. The germline gives CDR1 SGHTA, CDR2 FQGNSA. The CDR3 runs 15 residues. The J segment lost 5 bases and the V segment lost 4 bases, leaving 9 bases of the junction unmatched. CDR3: CASSSSGGIGDTQYF. The CDR3 bases are TGTGCCAGCAGCTCATCAGGGGGAATCGGAGATACGCAGTATTTT.

V and J are TRBV28 and TRBJ2-7; a weak D match, TRBD1 (6 bases). CDR3 size: 13 residues. In germline, CDR1 is MDHEN, CDR2 SYDVKM. Trimming shortened V by 9 bases and J by 1 base, and 13 bases separated the two germline ends. The CDR3 coding sequence is TGTGCCAGAAGTCCCACAGGGTCCTACGAGCAGTACTTC. Protein: CARSPTGSYEQYF.

The sample holds a few counts of this clonotype. The chain carries TRBV5-1 and TRBJ1-2; TRBD1 matches 8 bases. J lost 2 bases, V lost 4 bases, and 7 bases had no gene match. CDR1 is SGHRS and CDR2 is YFSETQ in the germline V gene. This CDR3 is 15 amino acids long. In DNA form, the CDR3 reads TGCGCCAGCAGCCCCCTCGGGGACAGGAACTATGGCTACACCTTC. It yields the protein CASSPLGDRNYGYTF.

This clonotype was found many times. The V and J genes are TRBV15 and TRBJ1-1; weak D call: TRBD1 (5 bases). The V gene's germline CDR1 is LNHNV and CDR2 YYDKDF (reference sequence). Trimming removed 0 bases from V and 8 bases from J, with 13 bases in between. This CDR3 region has 14 residues. The CDR3 loop is CATSREIGGMEAFF. Here the CDR3 DNA reads TGTGCCACCAGCAGAGAGATTGGGGGTATGGAAGCTTTCTTT. Filled out from reference TRBV15 and TRBJ1-1, the complete variable domain reads DAMVIQNPRYQVTQFGKPVTLSCSQTLNHNVMYWYQQKSSQAPKLLFHYYDKDFNNEADTPDNFQSRRPNTSFCFLDIRSPGLGDTAMYLCATSREIGGMEAFFGQGTRLTVV.

This clonotype was seen more than once but under ten times. The chain joins TRBV18 to TRBJ1-2; D not resolved. The CDR3 sequence is 10 residues long. Germline V gives CDR1 KGHSH, CDR2 LQKENI. Between the trimmed V and J ends, which lost 3 bases and 7 bases, there was a span of 3 bases. CDR3 sequence reads: CASSPVGYTF. The CDR3 nucleotides read TGTGCCAGCTCACCGGTTGGCTACACCTTC.

This clonotype was found many times. The genes are TRBV29-1 and TRBJ2-5, with TRBD2 matching over 7 bases. Trimming at V came to 0 bases and at J to 10 bases, leaving 17 bases not matched to a gene. The CDR3 is made up of 16 amino acids. Germline CDR1 is SQVTM and CDR2 is ANQGSEA. The CDR3 region has the DNA TGCAGCGTTGAAGATCTCCATCGGGGGGACTTCTGGCACCAGTACTTC. Residues: CSVEDLHRGDFWHQYF.

This clonotype was counted many times. The J gene is TRBJ1-1, the V gene TRBV27, with 10 positions matching TRBD1. The J segment lost 5 bases and the V segment lost 6 bases, leaving 12 bases of the junction unmatched. This CDR3 has 16 residues. Looked up from germline, CDR1 is MNHEY and CDR2 is SMNVEV (reference sequence). Written as DNA, the CDR3 is TGTGCCAGCAGACCCGGGACAGGGGCCGGAGGGACTGAAGCTTTCTTT. It is translated as CASRPGTGAGGTEAFF.

This clonotype came up many times. The chain links TRBV7-9 to TRBJ2-7, with D perhaps matching TRBD1 (6 bases). V dropped 5 bases and J dropped 6 bases, with 11 bases sitting between them. This CDR3 comprises 12 residues. The germline CDR1 and CDR2 sequences are SEHNR and FQNEAQ (reference sequence). The CDR3 DNA reads TGTGCCAGCAGCACCGGACAGCGCGAGCAGTACTTC. Protein: CASSTGQREQYF.

This clonotype was counted between two and nine times. The chain combines TRBV12-5 with TRBJ2-3; 9 bases align to TRBD2. J lost 4 bases, V lost 2 bases, and 4 bases had no gene match. Germline CDR1 LGHNT, CDR2 FRNRAP. This CDR3 has 15 residues. Here the CDR3 reads CASGLSGGWADTQYF. In DNA form, the CDR3 reads TGTGCTAGTGGTTTGAGCGGGGGGTGGGCAGATACGCAGTATTTT.

This clonotype was recorded many times. The limits of the CDR3 on the DNA are not certain, so only TCRdb's listed CDR3 is given. This chain joins TRBV7-5 and TRBJ1-1; the tabulated D call, TRBD1, remains unverified against the DNA. TRBV7-5 is flagged as a pseudogene. A total of 18 residues make up the CDR3, ends included. This CDR3 is CISVPEASRTGLDTEAFF.

The J gene is TRBJ2-2, the V gene TRBV27, with D possibly being TRBD2 (5 bases). V lost 7 bases and J 7 bases, leaving 13 bases between the germline ends. Germline CDR1 reads MNHEY; CDR2 reads SMNVEV (reference sequence). This CDR3 spans 13 amino acids. In DNA form, the CDR3 reads TGTGCCAGCAATCCATTTCGGGGCGGGGAGCTGTTTTTT. The encoded protein is CASNPFRGGELFF.

This clonotype showed up just a few times. This chain joins TRBV27 and TRBJ2-7, with a tentative D call TRBD2 (5 bases). The ends were cut back, 4 bases at V and 4 bases at J, with 23 bases in the middle. This CDR3 has 17 amino acids. CDR1 and CDR2 from the germline V gene are MNHEY and SMNVEV (reference sequence). The CDR3 protein is CASSYAGPTSPRYEQYV. The CDR3 DNA reads TGTGCCAGCAGTTATGCGGGCCCAACTTCCCCACGTTACGAGCAGTACGTC.

The gene calls are TRBV4-1 and TRBJ2-5; TRBD1 matches 7 bases. The CDR3 spans 13 residues. The germline V gene has CDR1 MGHRA and CDR2 YSYEKL. V was clipped by 6 bases and J by 3 bases; unmatched bases: 4. The CDR3 loop reads CASRATGKETQYF. DNA for the CDR3: TGCGCCAGCAGGGCGACAGGGAAAGAGACCCAGTACTTC.

In its sample, this clonotype was seen a few times. V and J are TRBV7-9 and TRBJ1-4; no firm D call. V was pared by 8 bases and J by 11 bases, with 15 bases between. Germline lookup yields CDR1 SEHNR and CDR2 FQNEAQ (reference sequence). The CDR3 is made up of 12 amino acids. The CDR3 nucleotides read TGTGCCAGCCGCCCCCTGAACGTTAAACTGTTTTTT. Protein product: CASRPLNVKLFF.

Remarks on this clonotype: A much larger clone is a single base away; this may be a read error. The rearrangement links TRBV29-1 to TRBJ2-1; 7 bases agree with TRBD1. CDR3 length: 13 residues. Germline V CDR1 and CDR2: SQVTM, ANQGSEA. V was pared by 3 bases and J by 6 bases, with 5 bases of the junction left unmatched. The CDR3 region has the DNA TGCAGCGTTGACAGGGGGAGATGCAATGAGCAGTTCTTC. Translation: CSVDRGRCNEQFF.

This clonotype was detected ten times or more. This chain connects TRBV21-1 to TRBJ2-7; TRBD2 is the table's D call, not checked against the DNA. TRBV21-1 is designated a pseudogene. The CDR3 sequence is 14 residues long. The CDR3 DNA follows: TGTGCCCGGACCCTAGCGGGGGCCCGCTACGAGCAGTACGTC. Translated: CARTLAGARYEQYV.

This clonotype was detected ten times or more. This sequence joins TRBV20-1 and TRBJ2-4; TRBD2 matches 8 bases. This CDR3 spans 15 amino acids. CDR1 is DFQATT, CDR2 SNEGSKA, per germline (reference sequence). The junction had 4 bases not matched to a gene; V was cut back by 3 bases and J by 0 bases. CDR3 amino acids: CSASREGEAKNIQYF. DNA for the CDR3: TGCAGTGCTAGTCGGGAGGGGGAAGCCAAAAACATTCAGTACTTC.

This clonotype was recorded many times. The V and J genes are TRBV5-1 and TRBJ2-1; D unclear. V gave up 4 bases and J gave up 0 bases, with 11 bases separating them. Germline lookup yields CDR1 SGHRS and CDR2 YFSETQ. This CDR3 has 15 amino acids. The CDR3: CASSTRPGSYNEQFF. In nucleotides, the CDR3 is TGCGCCAGCAGCACCCGGCCTGGCTCCTACAATGAGCAGTTCTTC.

At least ten counts were recorded for this clonotype. This rearrangement joins TRBV29-1 to TRBJ2-3; D gene uncertain. The CDR3 covers 12 residues. The germline V gene has CDR1 SQVTM and CDR2 ANQGSEA. V lost 1 base and J lost 3, with 5 bases in between. The CDR3 region is CSVEGLTDTQYF. CDR3 nucleotides: TGCAGCGTTGAAGGGCTTACAGATACGCAGTATTTT.

This clonotype was recorded at least ten times. This chain joins TRBV6-1 and TRBJ2-1; 7 bases align to TRBD2. J was trimmed by 6 bases and V by 6 bases; bases with no gene match: 11. Germline CDR1 reads MNHNS; CDR2 reads SASEGT. There are 15 residues in the CDR3. The CDR3 coding sequence is TGTGCCAGCAGCCTGAGCAGCGGGGCCCCCAATGAGCAGTTCTTC. Its protein product is CASSLSSGAPNEQFF.

DNA of the CDR3: TGCGCCAGCAGGGCTGCGGGGGGACAAGAGACCCAGTACTTC. This gives the protein CASRAAGGQETQYF. V is TRBV5-1 and J is TRBJ2-5; TRBD2 agrees at 8 bases. The ends lost 5 bases at V and 2 bases at J; junction bases unmatched: 5. This CDR3 is built from 14 residues. Germline V lookup: CDR1 SGHRS, CDR2 YFSETQ.

This clonotype has ten or more counts. The rearrangement joins TRBV4-1 to TRBJ1-1; TRBD1 is a possible D gene (5 bases). Deletions cut 4 bases from V and 0 bases from J, with 12 bases between. Germline values: CDR1 MGHRA, CDR2 YSYEKL. The CDR3 runs 15 residues. CDR3 sequence (DNA): TGCGCCAGCAGCCTGCAGGGAGTACTGAACACTGAAGCTTTCTTT. Translation gives CASSLQGVLNTEAFF.

This clonotype was picked up many times. The chain recombines TRBV7-8 with TRBJ2-5; 7 nucleotides align to TRBD2. J lost 5 bases, V lost 2 bases, and 5 bases had no gene match. In germline, CDR1 is SGHVS, CDR2 FQNEAQ. The CDR3 sequence is 14 residues long. CDR3 sequence reads: CASSLPGGRETQYF. In nucleotides, the CDR3 is TGTGCCAGCAGCTTACCGGGAGGCCGGGAGACCCAGTACTTC.

This clonotype was counted many times. V and J are TRBV4-3 and TRBJ1-1; TRBD1 is a possible D gene (6 bases). With 0 bases removed from V and 2 bases from J, the gap between germline ends came to 19 bases. Germline V lookup: CDR1 LGHNA, CDR2 YSLEER. The CDR3 is 18 residues long. The DNA of the CDR3 is TGCGCCAGCAGCCAAGATTTGGGGGCCAGTAATCCCAACACTGAAGCTTTCTTT. Translated: CASSQDLGASNPNTEAFF.